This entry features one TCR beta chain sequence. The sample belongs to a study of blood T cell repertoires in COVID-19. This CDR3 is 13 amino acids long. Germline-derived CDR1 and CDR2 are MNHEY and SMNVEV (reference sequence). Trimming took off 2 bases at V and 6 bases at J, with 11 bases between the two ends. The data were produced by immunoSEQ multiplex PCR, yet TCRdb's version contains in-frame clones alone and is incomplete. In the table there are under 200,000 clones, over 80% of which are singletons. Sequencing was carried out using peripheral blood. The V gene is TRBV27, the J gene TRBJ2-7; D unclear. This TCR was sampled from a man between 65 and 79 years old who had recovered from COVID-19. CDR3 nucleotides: TGTGCCAGCAGTTTAAATCGGGTCTCCGAGCAGTACTTC. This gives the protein CASSLNRVSEQYF.